This T cell receptor (beta chain) was retrieved from a study of T cells in localized non-small cell lung cancer. Sequenced by immunoSEQ multiplex PCR; TCRdb stores in-frame clones only, minus some. The table has 90,000 or so clones, approximately 90% seen once. CDR3 length equals 14 residues. Germline V gene data show CDR1 as SGHDT and CDR2 as YYEEEE. V trimming: 3 bases; J trimming: 6 bases; junction bases outside the gene matches: 7. V and J are TRBV5-6 and TRBJ2-3; 7 positions match TRBD1. The sequence was collected from a man aged 35 to 70 with stage I squamous cell lung carcinoma. The sample was peripheral blood, taken before any cancer treatment. CDR3 residues: CASSSGQVGDTQYF. CDR3 DNA sequence: TGTGCCAGCAGCTCCGGACAGGTTGGGGATACGCAGTATTTT. Looking up the rest from reference TRBV5-6 and TRBJ2-3 gives the full variable domain: DAGVTQSPTHLIKTRGQQVTLRCSPKSGHDTVSWYQQALGQGPQFIFQYYEEEERQRGNFPDRFSGHQFPNYSSELNVNALLLGDSALYLCASSSGQVGDTQYFGPGTRLTVL.